The 25 T cell receptor beta chains below were found in one sample sequenced in a study of graft-versus-host responses after intestinal transplantation. Intraepithelial lymphocytes and lamina propria lymphocytes were released through processing of graft tissue. The table came from immunoSEQ multiplex PCR; TCRdb's copy has only in-frame clones and leaves some out. The sample consists of more than 15,000 clones, 60% to 85% of them appearing once. The sequenced sample was ileum tissue, obtained roughly 70 weeks after intestinal transplant. The receptors were gathered from a human patient who received an intestinal transplant, so some T cells may come from the graft donor.

The rearrangement uses TRBV18 and TRBJ2-7; TRBD1 matches 7 bases. Trimming took 3 bases from V and 2 from J; bases not matched to a gene: 4. The CDR3 is 14 residues long. Germline V lookup: CDR1 KGHSH, CDR2 LQKENI. CDR3 sequence (DNA): TGTGCCAGCTCACCCTCGACAGGGACCTACGAGCAGTACTTC. Residues: CASSPSTGTYEQYF.

The chain links TRBV2 to TRBJ2-1, with TRBD2 as a possible D gene (5 bases). V lost 7 bases and J 8 bases, leaving 18 bases between the germline ends. This CDR3 region has 14 residues. CDR1 and CDR2 (germline): SNHLY, FYNNEI. The CDR3 here is CASTWLARRDEQFF. The CDR3 nucleotides are TGTGCCAGCACCTGGCTAGCAAGAAGGGATGAGCAGTTCTTC. The variable domain in full, completed from reference TRBV2 and TRBJ2-1, reads EPEVTQTPSHQVTQMGQEVILRCVPISNHLYFYWYRQILGQKVEFLVSFYNNEISEKSEIFDDQFSVERPDGSNFTLKIRSTKLEDSAMYFCASTWLARRDEQFFGPGTRLTVL.

Regarding this clone: Germline and junction disagree at one end, which may indicate a read error. V usage is TRBV7-7 and J usage is TRBJ2-2, with no clear D. The germline gives CDR1 SSHAT, CDR2 FNYEAQ (reference sequence). The CDR3 loop spans 15 amino acids. The CDR3 sequence: CASSRSGPNTGELFF. CDR3 bases: TGTGCTAGCAGCCGATCTGGCCCGAACACCGGGGAGCTGTTTTTT.

This chain links TRBV27 with TRBJ2-7; TRBD1 agrees at 7 bases. The CDR3 is made up of 14 amino acids. Germline V lookup: CDR1 MNHEY, CDR2 SMNVEV (reference sequence). V lost 4 bases, J lost 3 bases, and 6 bases stayed unmatched. The DNA for the CDR3 is TGTGCCAGCAGTTCAAGACAGGGTCGCTACGAGCAGTACTTC. Its translation: CASSSRQGRYEQYF.

The chain uses TRBV12-5 and TRBJ1-2; no clear D. V was trimmed by 0 bases and J by 9 bases, leaving 5 bases between them. Germline CDR1 reads LGHNT; CDR2 reads FRNRAP. CDR3 length: 11 residues. CDR3 nucleotides: TGTGCTAGTGGTTTGGTCGGCAGCTACACCTTC. Translated: CASGLVGSYTF.

The chain uses TRBV10-1 and TRBJ2-7; TRBD1 aligns across 11 bases. The CDR3 totals 14 residues. Trimming took 4 bases from V and 6 from J; bases not matched to a gene: 5. Germline CDR1 is WNHNN and CDR2 is SYGVQD (reference sequence). The CDR3 reads CASSAVGTGGEQYF. The CDR3 bases are TGCGCCAGCAGTGCAGTTGGGACAGGGGGCGAGCAGTACTTC.

The V and J genes are TRBV13 and TRBJ2-1, with 7 positions matching TRBD1. Per the germline V gene, CDR1 is PRHDT and CDR2 is FYEKMQ (reference sequence). V was pared by 6 bases and J by 8 bases, with 7 bases of the junction left unmatched. The CDR3 loop spans 13 amino acids. CDR3 amino acids: CASSLQGFDEQFF. Written as DNA, the CDR3 is TGTGCCAGCAGTTTACAGGGGTTCGATGAGCAGTTCTTC.

The rearrangement joins TRBV6-4 to TRBJ2-3; tentatively, D is TRBD2 (7 bases). CDR1 and CDR2 (germline): MRHNA, SNTAGT. V was pared by 3 bases and J by 3 bases, with 13 bases between. The CDR3 is 15 residues long. The CDR3 bases are TGTGCCAGCAGTGAACAGGGAGGGGGTACAGATACGCAGTATTTT. Its protein is CASSEQGGGTDTQYF.

V is TRBV19 and J is TRBJ2-7, with D possibly matching TRBD1 (6 bases). Germline CDR1 reads LNHDA; CDR2 reads SQIVND (reference sequence). This CDR3 region has 15 residues. Trimming left V 3 bases short and J 3 bases short, with 15 bases between. The CDR3 nucleotides are TGTGCCAGTAGTATGGACACAGGGTACGGCTACGAGCAGTACTTC. It specifies CASSMDTGYGYEQYF.

The chain has TRBV9 and TRBJ1-5; D possibly corresponds to TRBD1 (6 bases). Germline V lookup: CDR1 SGDLS, CDR2 YYNGEE. This CDR3 region has 13 residues. V lost 3 bases and J lost 11, with 15 bases in between. CDR3 in DNA: TGTGCCAGCAGCGAGGACAGTGGGGGTGCCCAGCATTTT. It yields the protein CASSEDSGGAQHF.

This chain connects TRBV6-5 to TRBJ2-7; D is possibly TRBD2 (5 bases). Per germline, CDR1 MNHEY and CDR2 SVGAGI. Trimming cost V 3 bases and J 1 base, with 7 bases left between them. The CDR3 runs to 13 residues. In DNA form, the CDR3 reads TGTGCCAGCAGTTATGGAGGATCCTACGAGCAGTACTTC. Its protein is CASSYGGSYEQYF.

This chain links TRBV6-1 with TRBJ1-5; the match to TRBD1 covers 8 bases. Germline CDR1 and CDR2: MNHNS and SASEGT. The CDR3 spans 13 residues. V gave up 4 bases and J gave up 13 bases; unmatched junction bases: 9. For the CDR3, the DNA is TGTGCCAGCAGTGGGGACAGGAGAATAGCGCAGCATTTT. Encoded protein: CASSGDRRIAQHF.

The chain links TRBV9 to TRBJ2-1, with a possible D match to TRBD2 (5 bases). CDR1 SGDLS and CDR2 YYNGEE come from the germline V gene. CDR3 length equals 12 residues. V lost 0 bases to trimming and J lost 9 bases, with 7 bases between them. The DNA for the CDR3 is TGTGCCAGCAGCGTAGTTGAGGGTGAGCAGTTCTTC. This gives the protein CASSVVEGEQFF.

The CDR3 loop reads CASSLGPLGTNEKLFF. The CDR3 coding sequence is TGCGCCAGCAGCTTGGGCCCCCTCGGGACTAATGAAAAACTGTTTTTT. The V and J genes are TRBV5-1 and TRBJ1-4; no firm D call. The germline CDR1 and CDR2 sequences are SGHRS and YFSETQ. This CDR3 has 16 amino acids. Deletions cut 0 bases from V and 2 bases from J, with 11 bases between. Looking up the rest from reference TRBV5-1 and TRBJ1-4 gives the full variable domain: KAGVTQTPRYLIKTRGQQVTLSCSPISGHRSVSWYQQTPGQGLQFLFEYFSETQRNKGNFPGRFSGRQFSNSRSEMNVSTLELGDSALYLCASSLGPLGTNEKLFFGSGTQLSVL.

This clone was counted only a few times. The V and J genes are TRBV6-5 and TRBJ1-1; perhaps TRBD1 as D (5 bases). Germline values: CDR1 MNHEY, CDR2 SVGAGI. CDR3 length equals 14 residues. The germline V and J ends were trimmed by 4 bases and 1 base, with 10 bases remaining between them. In DNA form, the CDR3 reads TGTGCCAGCAGTTTGGGGACTCCGAACACTGAAGCTTTCTTT. Translated: CASSLGTPNTEAFF.

The rearrangement links TRBV11-2 to TRBJ2-3; a weak D match, TRBD2 (6 bases). Trimming took 3 bases from V and 3 from J, leaving 10 bases between them. The germline V gene encodes CDR1 SGHAT and CDR2 FQNNGV. This CDR3 contains 14 residues. The CDR3 spells CASSFSGWTDTQYF. The CDR3 DNA follows: TGTGCCAGCAGCTTTAGCGGTTGGACAGATACGCAGTATTTT.

The chain employs TRBV6-5 and TRBJ2-3; D remains ambiguous. V gave up 6 bases and J gave up 0 bases, with 7 bases separating them. Germline-derived CDR1 and CDR2 are MNHEY and SVGAGI. This CDR3 region has 13 residues. The CDR3 nucleotides read TGTGCCAGCAGAGACGGAAGCACAGATACGCAGTATTTT. It codes for CASRDGSTDTQYF.

This sequence joins TRBV2 and TRBJ2-7, with D tentatively TRBD2 (6 bases). Trimming pared 6 bases from V and 3 bases from J, leaving 12 bases between. The germline V gene has CDR1 SNHLY and CDR2 FYNNEI. The CDR3 consists of 13 residues. The CDR3 region has the DNA TGTGCCAGCAGCGGGGGAGAGATCTACGAGCAGTACTTC. This codes for CASSGGEIYEQYF.

A word on this clone: At one of its ends the junction is not consistent with the germline gene, which may arise from a read error. Within the sample, other DNA sequences also encode this same CDR3. This chain links TRBV19 with TRBJ2-2; the match to TRBD2 covers 9 bases. The length of the CDR3 is 17 residues. The germline gives CDR1 LNHDA, CDR2 SQIVND (reference sequence). As DNA, the CDR3 is TGCGCCAGTAGTATTCTTAGTAGCGGGGGGAACACCGGGGAGCTGTTTTTT. It codes for CASSILSSGGNTGELFF.

As regards this clone: Mismatch with germline at one junction end may stem from a read error. This rearrangement joins TRBV5-1 to TRBJ1-6; possible D gene TRBD1, 5 bases. Germline loops: CDR1 SGHRS, CDR2 YFSETQ. The CDR3 is 18 amino acids. CDR3 residues: CASSLSGPTSSYNSPPHF. The CDR3 bases are TGCGCCAGCAGCCTATCGGGGCCTACGAGCTCCTATAATTCACCCCCCCACTTT.

Worth noting for this clone: The same CDR3 is also encoded by other DNA sequences in this sample. The V gene is TRBV20-1, the J gene TRBJ2-7, with D possibly TRBD2 on 5 matching bases. The germline CDR1 and CDR2 sequences are DFQATT and SNEGSKA (reference sequence). The CDR3 runs to 11 residues. V gave up 5 bases and J gave up 2 bases, with 7 bases separating them. The CDR3 sequence is CSASGTYEQYF. The CDR3 bases are TGCAGTGCTTCCGGGACCTACGAGCAGTACTTC.

V and J are TRBV6-5 and TRBJ1-5; D is undetermined. Trimming took off 0 bases at V and 7 bases at J, with 13 bases between the two ends. CDR3 length: 15 residues. Germline CDR1 reads MNHEY; CDR2 reads SVGAGI. As DNA, the CDR3 is TGTGCCAGCAGTTACTCGGGAGGGTCGGGCCAGCCCCAGCATTTT. The encoded protein is CASSYSGGSGQPQHF.

The V gene is TRBV29-1, the J gene TRBJ1-2; D is possibly TRBD1 (5 bases). V was clipped by 6 bases and J by 2 bases, with 13 bases between them. This CDR3 is 13 amino acids long. Germline CDR1 SQVTM, CDR2 ANQGSEA. The CDR3 DNA is TGCAGCGTCCCTTGGGGGGGGAACTATGGCTACACCTTC. Translated, it gives CSVPWGGNYGYTF.

The chain is built from TRBV4-2 and TRBJ2-7; tentatively, D is TRBD1 or TRBD2 (6 bases each). The germline V and J ends were trimmed by 4 bases and 2 bases, with 18 bases remaining between them. This CDR3 spans 16 amino acids. Germline CDR1 is LGHNA and CDR2 is YNFKEQ. CDR3: CASSPNIGGRTYEQYF. The CDR3 region has the DNA TGTGCCAGCAGCCCAAACATCGGGGGCCGGACCTACGAGCAGTACTTC.

As concerns this clone: Other DNA sequences from this sample encode an identical CDR3 as well. The chain employs TRBV14 and TRBJ2-7; 8 bases agree with TRBD1. Trimming at V came to 9 bases and at J to 3 bases, leaving 10 bases not matched to a gene. CDR1 is SGHDN, CDR2 FVKESK, per germline. There are 14 residues in the CDR3. CDR3 residues: CASSSGQEYYEQYF. The CDR3 DNA follows: TGTGCCAGTAGCTCGGGACAGGAATACTACGAGCAGTACTTC.